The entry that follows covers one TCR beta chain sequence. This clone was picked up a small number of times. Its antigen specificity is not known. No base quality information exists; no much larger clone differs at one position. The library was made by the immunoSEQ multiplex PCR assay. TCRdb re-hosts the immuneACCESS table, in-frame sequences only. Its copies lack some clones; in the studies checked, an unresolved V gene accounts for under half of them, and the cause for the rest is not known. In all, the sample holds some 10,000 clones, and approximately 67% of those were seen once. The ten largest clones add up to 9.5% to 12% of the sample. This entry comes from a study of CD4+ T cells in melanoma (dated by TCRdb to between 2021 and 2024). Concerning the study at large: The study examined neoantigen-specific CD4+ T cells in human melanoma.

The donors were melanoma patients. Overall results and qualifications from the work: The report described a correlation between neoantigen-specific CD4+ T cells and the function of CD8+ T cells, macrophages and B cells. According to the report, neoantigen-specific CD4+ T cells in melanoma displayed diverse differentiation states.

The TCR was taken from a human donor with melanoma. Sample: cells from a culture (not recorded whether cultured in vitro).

Here is the DNA: TGCAGCGTTCCCATAATTGGCGGCCTCCAGTTCTTC. The translation is CSVPIIGGLQFF. This sequence uses TRBV29-1 and TRBJ2-1; the D gene cannot be resolved reliably. Based on the germline V gene, the CDR1 and CDR2 sequences are SQVTM and ANQGSEA. Reading from cysteine to phenylalanine, the CDR3 counts 12 amino acids. Here the CDR3 DNA is all that survives: 36 bases in frame from base 1. V is shortened by 5 bases, J by 13 bases, and the region joining them spans 18 bases.